The 7 T cell receptor beta chains listed next were all sequenced from one sample in a study of CD8 T cells in Susac syndrome. After extraction with the RNeasy kit, 0.5 to 1 ug of the RNA was reverse transcribed using random hexamers. TCRdb analysed the immunoSEQ multiplex PCR reads with MiXCR anew, one entry per CDR3 protein. This sample has roughly 190,000 distinct CDR3 sequences, with 90% to 97% found just once. The sequencing sample was made of CD4+ T cells from PBMCs. All receptors derive from a human donor with Susac syndrome.

The chain combines TRBV27 with TRBJ2-7; D gene uncertain. V dropped 6 bases and J dropped 11 bases, with 14 bases sitting between them. The CDR3 totals 11 residues. In germline, CDR1 is MNHEY, CDR2 SMNVEV (reference sequence). CDR3 sequence (DNA): TGTGCCAGCAGAGTACAGTTTAGGGAGTACTTC. Translation: CASRVQFREYF.

The rearrangement joins TRBV20-1 to TRBJ2-2, with D possibly matching TRBD2 (7 bases). The CDR3 has 15 residues. The V gene lost 3 bases and the J gene lost 2 bases, with 13 bases spanning the gap. Per the germline V gene, CDR1 is DFQATT and CDR2 is SNEGSKA (reference sequence). This chain's CDR3 is CSARGGTPNTGELFF. As DNA, the CDR3 is TGCAGTGCTAGGGGAGGGACACCAAACACCGGGGAGCTGTTTTTT.

The J gene is TRBJ2-7, the V gene TRBV11-1; 7 positions match TRBD1. CDR3 length: 14 residues. The V gene end was trimmed by 3 bases and the J gene end by 3 bases; junction bases not matched to a gene: 5. From germline, CDR1 is SGHAT and CDR2 FQDESV (reference sequence). CDR3 coding DNA: TGTGCCAGCAGCTTCAGGGGGAACTACTACGAGCAGTACTTC. Residues: CASSFRGNYYEQYF.

This clonotype showed up just once. V and J are TRBV6-2 or TRBV6-3 and TRBJ1-1, with D possibly being TRBD1 (6 bases). The CDR3 sequence is 13 residues long. CDR1 is MNHEY, CDR2 SVGEGT, per germline. Trimming took off 6 bases at V and 5 bases at J, with 13 bases between the two ends. The CDR3 region is CASRFSQGTEAFF. In DNA form, the CDR3 reads TGTGCCAGCAGATTTTCACAGGGAACTGAAGCTTTCTTT.

The rearrangement uses TRBV20-1 and TRBJ2-1; 7 bases align to TRBD2. Trimming took 1 base from V and 7 from J; bases not matched to a gene: 10. Germline-derived CDR1 and CDR2 are DFQATT and SNEGSKA (reference sequence). The CDR3 runs to 15 residues. The CDR3 coding sequence is TGCAGTGCTAGAGTGGTCGGCGGGGGTCGGAATGAGCAGTTCTTC. Translation: CSARVVGGGRNEQFF.

The chain is built from TRBV27 and TRBJ2-5; D not resolved. V lost 5 bases and J 4 bases, leaving 11 bases between the germline ends. The CDR3 sequence is 13 residues long. CDR1 and CDR2 (germline): MNHEY, SMNVEV (reference sequence). In DNA form, the CDR3 reads TGTGCCAGCAGTACAAATTGGGGAGAGACCCAGTACTTC. Protein: CASSTNWGETQYF.

V is TRBV20-1 and J is TRBJ2-1; 12 nucleotides align to TRBD1. Germline-derived CDR1 and CDR2 are DFQATT and SNEGSKA (reference sequence). With 5 bases clipped from V and 10 bases from J, the junction kept 3 bases outside the gene matches. CDR3 length: 12 amino acids. This CDR3 is CSAGTGGREQFF. In nucleotides, the CDR3 is TGCAGTGCTGGGACAGGGGGCCGGGAGCAGTTCTTC.